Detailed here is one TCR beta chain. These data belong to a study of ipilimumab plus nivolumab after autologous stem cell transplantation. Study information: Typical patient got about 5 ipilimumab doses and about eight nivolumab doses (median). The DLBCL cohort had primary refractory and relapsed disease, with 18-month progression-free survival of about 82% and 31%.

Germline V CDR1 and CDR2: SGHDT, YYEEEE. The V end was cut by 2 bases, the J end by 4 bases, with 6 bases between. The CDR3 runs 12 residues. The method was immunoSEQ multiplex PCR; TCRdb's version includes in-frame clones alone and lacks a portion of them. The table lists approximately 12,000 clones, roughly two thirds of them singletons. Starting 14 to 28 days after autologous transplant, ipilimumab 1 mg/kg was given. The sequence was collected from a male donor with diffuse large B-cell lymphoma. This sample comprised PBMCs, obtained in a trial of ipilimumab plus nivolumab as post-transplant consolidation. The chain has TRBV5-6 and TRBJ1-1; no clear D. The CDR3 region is CASSLSPTEAFF. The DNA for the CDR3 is TGTGCCAGCAGCTTATCTCCCACTGAAGCTTTCTTT.